This TCR beta chain was recorded in a study of T cells in women clearing cervical HPV infection. Genomic DNA, averaging approximately 1,100 ng per sample, yielded TCR beta CDR3 via immunoSEQ. Method: immunoSEQ multiplex PCR; TCRdb's copy keeps in-frame clones and lacks some. The table for this sample gives around 40,000 clones. This sequence originates from a woman between 18 and 70 years old with a cervical HPV16 infection that either progressed to CIN3+ or cleared (not recorded which). Source material: blood buffy coat.

CDR3 sequence reads: CASTSGDRAFYEQYF. CDR3 DNA (partial): TGCGCCAGCACTTCTGGGGACAGGGCCTTCTACGAG. V usage is TRBV5-1 and J usage is TRBJ2-7; 9 bases map to TRBD1. The read stops 3 residues short of the end of the CDR3; the missing end is completed from the germline J gene. CDR3 size: 15 residues. V gave up 6 bases and J gave up 3 bases; unmatched junction bases: 10. Germline V lookup: CDR1 SGHRS, CDR2 YFSETQ.